This TCR beta chain was profiled in a study of identifying expanded T cells in peripheral blood. Collection occurred without any documented infections or immune events in donors. Overall study results and limits: Differentially abundant clones: around 1.2 between replicates, roughly 16 at around 2 weeks, more than 18 at four. Roughly two-week clone count variance significantly increased as total template count grew.

On this clone: What it recognizes is unknown.

V lost 1 base and J lost 12; bases outside the gene matches: 19. CDR1 SGHRS and CDR2 YFSETQ come from the germline V gene. The CDR3 spans 17 residues. Produced via immunoSEQ multiplex PCR; TCRdb's table is partial and in-frame only. The table lists about 110,000 clones, 75% to 90% of them singletons. The receptor comes from a person aged 18-69 years in good health. Input material: blood. The chain couples TRBV5-1 to TRBJ2-1, with 7 bases matching TRBD2. This CDR3 reads CASSLLPRGTGSHGQFF. The CDR3 bases are TGCGCCAGCAGCTTGTTGCCGCGGGGGACCGGATCTCATGGGCAGTTCTTC.